This T cell receptor (beta chain) comes out of a study of memory CD4+ T cells and cytomegalovirus serostatus. Clones were sequenced by immunoSEQ multiplex PCR, and TCRdb holds only the in-frame ones, with some missing. Of fewer than 75,000 clones detected, around 85% appear once; the ten largest clones hold about 0.86%. The sort gate was single viable CD3+CD4+CD8-CD45RO+ cells for memory CD4+ T cells. Positive selection with CD4 microbeads enriched total CD4+ T cells. The CDR3 length is 16 residues. Germline CDR1 reads MNHNS; CDR2 reads SASEGT. V was cut by 1 base and J by 2 bases, with 12 bases left in between.

The TCR was taken from an adult in good health and CMV-seronegative. The sequencing sample was made of memory CD4+ T cells from blood. The chain carries TRBV6-1 and TRBJ2-4; D is possibly TRBD1 (5 bases). The CDR3 protein is CASSEGWGGTKNIQYF. CDR3 nucleotide sequence: TGTGCCAGCAGTGAAGGCTGGGGCGGAACCAAAAACATTCAGTACTTC.